These 14 T cell receptor beta chains were sequenced from one sample in a study of blood T cell repertoires in COVID-19. Sequencing used immunoSEQ multiplex PCR; TCRdb keeps in-frame clones, though not all of them. The sample yields roughly 150,000 clones, just under 90% seen once. The sample taken for sequencing was peripheral blood. Receptors were obtained from a woman aged 70 to 79 with COVID-19, enrolled during active disease.

V and J are TRBV19 and TRBJ1-5; D may be TRBD1 (6 bases). This CDR3 comprises 15 residues. V lost 4 bases, J lost 5 bases, and 15 bases lay in between. Germline CDR1 and CDR2: LNHDA and SQIVND (reference sequence). The DNA of the CDR3 is TGTGCCAGTAGTACGCCGAGGGGGGGATATCAGCCCCAGCATTTT. Translation: CASSTPRGGYQPQHF.

This clone turned up a few times. V is TRBV9 and J is TRBJ1-4, with D perhaps TRBD1 (5 bases). Germline CDR1 reads SGDLS; CDR2 reads YYNGEE. This CDR3 is 17 amino acids long. V lost 3 bases and J lost 0, with 15 bases in between. As DNA, the CDR3 is TGTGCCAGCAGCGAGGGCCTGGGACTCACAACTAATGAAAAACTGTTTTTT. Protein sequence: CASSEGLGLTTNEKLFF.

In its sample, this clone was seen once. V and J are TRBV4-2 and TRBJ1-3, with 7 bases lining up with TRBD1. The CDR3 runs to 17 residues. The germline CDR1 and CDR2 sequences are LGHNA and YNFKEQ. After removal of 0 bases from V and 3 bases from J, the junction contained 8 bases not matched to a gene. In DNA form, the CDR3 reads TGTGCCAGCAGCCAAGACCAAGGGGGCTCGGGTGGAAACACCATATATTTT. Protein: CASSQDQGGSGGNTIYF.

This chain joins TRBV2 and TRBJ2-3; tentatively, D is TRBD1 (6 bases). V lost 7 bases to trimming and J lost 0 bases, with 11 bases between them. Germline V gene data show CDR1 as SNHLY and CDR2 as FYNNEI. The length of the CDR3 is 14 residues. Here the CDR3 reads CASTRDTSTDTQYF. The DNA for the CDR3 is TGTGCCAGCACCCGGGACACTAGCACAGATACGCAGTATTTT.

This rearrangement joins TRBV7-8 to TRBJ2-4; no clear D gene. Trimming shortened V by 0 bases and J by 0 bases, and 12 bases separated the two germline ends. The germline V gene has CDR1 SGHVS and CDR2 FQNEAQ. The CDR3 consists of 17 residues. The CDR3 sequence is CASSLAWAPLAKNIQYF. The CDR3 DNA follows: TGTGCCAGCAGCTTAGCTTGGGCACCCTTAGCCAAAAACATTCAGTACTTC.

The gene calls are TRBV7-9 and TRBJ1-2; 7 bases agree with TRBD1. V lost 6 bases and J lost 3; bases outside the gene matches: 7. CDR3 length: 14 amino acids. Germline CDR1 reads SEHNR; CDR2 reads FQNEAQ (reference sequence). The CDR3 coding sequence is TGTGCCAGCAGACCATCCGGGACAGACTATGGCTACACCTTC. It yields the protein CASRPSGTDYGYTF.

The chain joins TRBV19 to TRBJ1-5, with D unclear. V was pared by 1 base and J by 0 bases, with 10 bases between. This CDR3 has 16 amino acids. Germline V gene data show CDR1 as LNHDA and CDR2 as SQIVND (reference sequence). CDR3 in DNA: TGTGCCAGTAGTATAGGTCAGGATTATAGCAATCAGCCCCAGCATTTT. This gives the protein CASSIGQDYSNQPQHF. Full variable domain (outside the CDR3, taken from reference TRBV19 and TRBJ1-5): DGGITQSPKYLFRKEGQNVTLSCEQNLNHDAMYWYRQDPGQGLRLIYYSQIVNDFQKGDIAEGYSVSREKKESFPLTVTSAQKNPTAFYLCASSIGQDYSNQPQHFGDGTRLSIL.

V usage is TRBV7-2 and J usage is TRBJ2-1; 7 nucleotides line up with TRBD2. Germline CDR1 and CDR2: SGHTA and FQGNSA. V lost 1 base and J lost 0; bases outside the gene matches: 3. This CDR3 spans 16 amino acids. CDR3 nucleotides: TGTGCCAGCAGCTTAGGGCGGGGGAGCTCCTACAATGAGCAGTTCTTC. As protein: CASSLGRGSSYNEQFF.

The chain recombines TRBV27 with TRBJ2-7; the match to TRBD2 covers 10 bases. The CDR3 is 18 residues long. Germline V CDR1 and CDR2: MNHEY, SMNVEV (reference sequence). V lost 2 bases, J lost 2 bases, and 12 bases stayed unmatched. The CDR3 bases are TGTGCCAGCAGTTTAAAAAGGCCTAGCGGGGGCCTCCCCTACGAGCAGTACTTC. Encoded protein: CASSLKRPSGGLPYEQYF.

This clone was seen a few times. The chain couples TRBV4-1 to TRBJ1-4, with 9 bases matching TRBD1. Trimming took 3 bases from V and 7 from J; bases not matched to a gene: 9. The CDR3 is 16 amino acids. CDR1 and CDR2 (germline): MGHRA, YSYEKL. In DNA, the CDR3 is TGCGCCAGCAGCCAGCTGGGGGACAGGGACGGTGAAAAACTGTTTTTT. The encoded protein is CASSQLGDRDGEKLFF.

This clone was seen a handful of times. The chain carries TRBV3-1 (or the pseudogene TRBV3-2) and TRBJ1-6, with 7 bases identical to TRBD1. V was pared by 7 bases and J by 4 bases, with 1 base of the junction left unmatched. From germline, CDR1 is LGHDT and CDR2 YNNKEL (reference sequence). This CDR3 spans 13 amino acids. The CDR3 spells CASKQGYNSPLHF. CDR3 sequence (DNA): TGTGCCAGCAAACAGGGGTATAATTCACCCCTCCACTTT.

The rearrangement joins TRBV10-3 to TRBJ1-5, with D perhaps TRBD1 (5 bases). From germline, CDR1 is ENHRY and CDR2 SYGVKD. V lost 6 bases and J lost 2, with 8 bases in between. The CDR3 consists of 13 residues. The CDR3 spells CAIRGGGNQPQHF. The CDR3 region has the DNA TGTGCCATCAGGGGAGGGGGCAATCAGCCCCAGCATTTT.

The V and J genes are TRBV11-3 and TRBJ2-6, with 7 bases that match TRBD2. Trimming cost V 5 bases and J 3 bases; bases outside gene matches: 4. The length of the CDR3 is 15 residues. The germline CDR1 and CDR2 sequences are SGHNT and YENEEA. The CDR3, as DNA: TGTGCCAGCAGCCAGGCGGGGGTTGGGGCCAACGTCCTGACTTTC. This gives the protein CASSQAGVGANVLTF.

The chain has TRBV5-1 and TRBJ1-5; 9 bases match TRBD1. The CDR3 contains 16 residues. Germline CDR1 SGHRS, CDR2 YFSETQ. After removal of 5 bases from V and 3 bases from J, the junction contained 9 bases not matched to a gene. This CDR3 is CASSLTGGNLNQPQHF. In DNA, the CDR3 is TGCGCCAGCAGTTTGACAGGGGGTAATCTCAATCAGCCCCAGCATTTT. Complete variable domain (other parts from reference TRBV5-1 and TRBJ1-5): KAGVTQTPRYLIKTRGQQVTLSCSPISGHRSVSWYQQTPGQGLQFLFEYFSETQRNKGNFPGRFSGRQFSNSRSEMNVSTLELGDSALYLCASSLTGGNLNQPQHFGDGTRLSIL.